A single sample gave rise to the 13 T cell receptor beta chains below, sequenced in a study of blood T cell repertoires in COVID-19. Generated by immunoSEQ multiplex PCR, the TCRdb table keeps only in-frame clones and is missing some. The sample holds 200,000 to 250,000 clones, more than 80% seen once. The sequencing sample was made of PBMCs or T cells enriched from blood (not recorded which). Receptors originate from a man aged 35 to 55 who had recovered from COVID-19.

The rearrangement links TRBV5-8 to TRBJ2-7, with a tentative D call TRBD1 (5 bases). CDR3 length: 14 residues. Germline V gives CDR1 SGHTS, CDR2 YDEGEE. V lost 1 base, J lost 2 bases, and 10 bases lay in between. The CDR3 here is CASSLYRTTYEQYF. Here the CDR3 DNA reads TGTGCCAGCAGCTTGTACAGGACAACCTACGAGCAGTACTTC.

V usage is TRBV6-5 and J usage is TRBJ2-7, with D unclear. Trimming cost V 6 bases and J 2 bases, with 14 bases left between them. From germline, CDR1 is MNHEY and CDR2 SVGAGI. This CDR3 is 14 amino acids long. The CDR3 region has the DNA TGTGCCAGCAGCCTCACCGCCGGTCCCTACGAGCAGTACTTC. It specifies CASSLTAGPYEQYF.

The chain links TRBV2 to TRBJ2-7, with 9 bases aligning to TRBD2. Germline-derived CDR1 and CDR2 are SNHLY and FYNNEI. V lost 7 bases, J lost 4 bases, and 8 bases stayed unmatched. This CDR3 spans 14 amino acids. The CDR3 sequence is CASTSTSGRYEQYF. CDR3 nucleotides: TGTGCCAGCACATCTACTAGCGGGCGGTACGAGCAGTACTTC.

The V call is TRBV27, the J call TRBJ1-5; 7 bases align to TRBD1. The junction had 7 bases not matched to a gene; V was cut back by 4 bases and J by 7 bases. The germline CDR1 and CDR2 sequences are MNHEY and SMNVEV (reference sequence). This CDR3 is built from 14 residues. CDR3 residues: CASSSGQVEQPQHF. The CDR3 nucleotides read TGTGCCAGCAGTTCCGGACAGGTAGAGCAGCCCCAGCATTTT.

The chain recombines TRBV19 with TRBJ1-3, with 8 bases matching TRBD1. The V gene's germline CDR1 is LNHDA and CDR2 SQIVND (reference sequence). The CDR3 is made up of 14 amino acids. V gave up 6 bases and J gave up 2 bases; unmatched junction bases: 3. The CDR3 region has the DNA TGTGCCAGTAGGGAGACAGGGGCTGGAAACACCATATATTTT. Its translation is CASRETGAGNTIYF.

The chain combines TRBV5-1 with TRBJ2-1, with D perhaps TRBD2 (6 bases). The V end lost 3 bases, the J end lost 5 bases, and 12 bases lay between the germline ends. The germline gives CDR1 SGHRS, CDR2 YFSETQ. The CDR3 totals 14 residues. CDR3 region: CASSWGGDNNEQFF. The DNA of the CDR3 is TGCGCCAGCAGCTGGGGAGGTGATAACAATGAGCAGTTCTTC.

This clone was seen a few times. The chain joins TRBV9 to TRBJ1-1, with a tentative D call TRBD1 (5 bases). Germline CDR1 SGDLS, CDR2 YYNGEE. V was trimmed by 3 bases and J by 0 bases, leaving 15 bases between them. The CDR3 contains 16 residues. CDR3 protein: CASSAHSGTLNTEAFF. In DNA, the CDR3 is TGTGCCAGCAGCGCCCACTCCGGGACTCTGAACACTGAAGCTTTCTTT.

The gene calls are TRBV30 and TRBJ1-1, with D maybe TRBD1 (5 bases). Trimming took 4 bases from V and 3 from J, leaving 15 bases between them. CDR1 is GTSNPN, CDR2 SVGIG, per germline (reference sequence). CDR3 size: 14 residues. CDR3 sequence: CAWTNPGGYTEAFF. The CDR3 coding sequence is TGTGCCTGGACCAACCCCGGGGGGTACACTGAAGCTTTCTTT.

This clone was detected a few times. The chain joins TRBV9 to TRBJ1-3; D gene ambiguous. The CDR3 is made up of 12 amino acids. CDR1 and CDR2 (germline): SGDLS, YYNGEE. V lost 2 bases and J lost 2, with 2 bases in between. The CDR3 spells CASSVTGNTIYF. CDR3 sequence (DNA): TGTGCCAGCAGCGTCACTGGAAACACCATATATTTT.

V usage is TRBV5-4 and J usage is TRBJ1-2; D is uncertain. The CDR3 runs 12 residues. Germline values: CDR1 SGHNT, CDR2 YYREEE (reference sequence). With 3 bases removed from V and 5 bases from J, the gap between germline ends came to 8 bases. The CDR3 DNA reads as TGTGCCAGCAGCTCCGACATATATGGCTACACCTTC. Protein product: CASSSDIYGYTF.

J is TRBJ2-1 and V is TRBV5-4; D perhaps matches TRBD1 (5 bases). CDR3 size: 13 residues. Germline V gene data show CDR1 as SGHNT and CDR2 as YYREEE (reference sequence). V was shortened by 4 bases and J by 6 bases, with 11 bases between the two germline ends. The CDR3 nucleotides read TGTGCCAGCAGCCCCGGACACTTCAATGAGCAGTTCTTC. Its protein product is CASSPGHFNEQFF.

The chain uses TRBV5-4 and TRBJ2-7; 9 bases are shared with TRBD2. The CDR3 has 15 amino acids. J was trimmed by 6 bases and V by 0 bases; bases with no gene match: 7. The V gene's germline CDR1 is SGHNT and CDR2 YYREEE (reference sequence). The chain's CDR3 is CASSLDLAGLSEQYF. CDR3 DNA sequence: TGTGCCAGCAGCTTGGATCTAGCGGGACTGTCCGAGCAGTACTTC.

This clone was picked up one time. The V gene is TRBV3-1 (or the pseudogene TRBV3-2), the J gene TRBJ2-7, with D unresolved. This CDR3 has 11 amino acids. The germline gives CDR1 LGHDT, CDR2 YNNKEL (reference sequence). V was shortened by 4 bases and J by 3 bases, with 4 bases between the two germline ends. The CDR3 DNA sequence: TGTGCCAGCAGCCTCCGCTACGAGCAGTACTTC. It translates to CASSLRYEQYF.